These T cell receptor beta chains were read from a single sample in a study of blood T cells in healthy people across ages. A single record per CDR3 protein comes from TCRdb applying MiXCR to the 5' RACE reads. The table lists about 2 million distinct CDR3 sequences, approximately 50% of them singletons. The specimen sequenced was blood. The source of these receptors is a woman in her thirties or forties in good health. Each CDR3 is given with its conserved first and last residue. A D gene is named only where the DNA matches it firmly. Some rows have no size entry. The others give once, few or many, or a class for an expanded clone.

D: -
V: TRBV4-2
J: TRBJ2-7
size: -
DNA: TGTGCCAGCAGCCAAGAATGGCAGGACTACGAGCAGTACTTC
CDR3: CASSQEWQDYEQYF

D: TRBD1
V: TRBV20-1
J: TRBJ2-7
size: -
DNA: TGCAGTGCAGGGAGGGGACAGGGCAGGGAGCAGTACTTC
CDR3: CSAGRGQGREQYF

D: -
V: TRBV2
J: TRBJ2-1
size: -
DNA: TGTGCCAGCAGTGAACAGGGGACGTATGAGCAGTTCTTC
CDR3: CASSEQGTYEQFF

D: TRBD1
V: TRBV7-2
J: TRBJ1-5
size: -
DNA: TGTGCCAGCAGTTCCACGGCAGGGGGAAGACAGCCCCAGCATTTT
CDR3: CASSSTAGGRQPQHF

D: -
V: TRBV6-1
J: TRBJ2-3
size: -
DNA: TGTGCCAGCAGTGAATTTGTGGGGGCCAGCACAGATACGCAGTATTTT
CDR3: CASSEFVGASTDTQYF

D: TRBD1
V: TRBV5-5
J: TRBJ1-6
size: -
DNA: TGTGCCAGCAGCTTGGAGGGGGCCCCAAGCTCCTATAATTCACCCCTCCACTTT
CDR3: CASSLEGAPSSYNSPLHF

D: -
V: TRBV20-1
J: TRBJ2-7
size: -
DNA: TGCAGTGCAGCCGGGGGATTTACCCAGTACTTC
CDR3: CSAAGGFTQYF

D: -
V: TRBV5-1
J: TRBJ1-1
size: -
DNA: TGCGCCAGCAGCGTAAGGGGGTTAGGAGCTTTCTTT
CDR3: CASSVRGLGAFF

D: TRBD2
V: TRBV24-1
J: TRBJ2-1
size: -
DNA: TGTGCCACCAGTGCCCTTAGGGGGACTAGCGGGGGGTCGGGACACTCCTACAATGAGCAGTTCTTC
CDR3: CATSALRGTSGGSGHSYNEQFF

D: TRBD2
V: TRBV11-2
J: TRBJ2-3
size: -
DNA: TGTGCCAGCAGCTCAGAAGCGGGGTTGCCGCGCGATACGCAGTATTTT
CDR3: CASSSEAGLPRDTQYF

D: TRBD1
V: TRBV28
J: TRBJ1-2
size: -
DNA: TGTGCCAGCAGTTTACCAGGGGGCGCGGGGGGCTACACCTTC
CDR3: CASSLPGGAGGYTF

D: TRBD2
V: TRBV28
J: TRBJ2-7
size: few
DNA: TGTGCCACCCTCGGGACTAGCTGGGAGCAGTACTTC
CDR3: CATLGTSWEQYF

D: TRBD1
V: TRBV6-2/TRBV6-3
J: TRBJ1-1
size: -
DNA: TGTGCCAGCAGCTATTTCTCCGGGACAGCATCAACTGAAGCTTTCTTT
CDR3: CASSYFSGTASTEAFF

D: TRBD2
V: TRBV5-1
J: TRBJ2-1
size: -
DNA: TGCGCCAGCAGCTTGGGCCTAGCGGTGGATGAGCAGTTCTTC
CDR3: CASSLGLAVDEQFF

D: -
V: TRBV4-1
J: TRBJ2-3
size: few
DNA: TGCGCCAGCAGCCAGTTAACAGGGTTAGGCACAGATACGCAGTATTTT
CDR3: CASSQLTGLGTDTQYF

D: TRBD1
V: TRBV5-1
J: TRBJ2-5
size: few
DNA: TGCGCCAGCAGCTCACAGGGGGCACTAGGCTCAGAGACCCAGTACTTC
CDR3: CASSSQGALGSETQYF

D: TRBD2
V: TRBV20-1
J: TRBJ2-3
size: -
DNA: TGCAGTGCTAGAACAACTAGCGGGGGGGGCGATACGCAGTATTTT
CDR3: CSARTTSGGGDTQYF

D: -
V: TRBV29-1
J: TRBJ1-4
size: -
DNA: TGCAGCGTTTCCTGGACCGAAGCAACTAATGAAAAACTGTTTTTT
CDR3: CSVSWTEATNEKLFF

D: -
V: TRBV9
J: TRBJ1-1
size: -
DNA: TGTGCCAGCAGTGCTAGGGATGACACTGAAGCTTTCTTT
CDR3: CASSARDDTEAFF

D: -
V: TRBV5-1
J: TRBJ1-2
size: -
DNA: TGCGCCAGCAGCTCGACGGTATACTATGGCTACACCTTC
CDR3: CASSSTVYYGYTF

D: TRBD2
V: TRBV7-2
J: TRBJ2-1
size: -
DNA: TGTGCCAGCAGCATGGCTGGGGGAGGGTACAATGAGCAGTTCTTC
CDR3: CASSMAGGGYNEQFF

D: -
V: TRBV14
J: TRBJ2-5
size: -
DNA: TGTGCCAGCAGCCCCCGTGAGGAGGGGGGACAAGAGACCCAGTACTTC
CDR3: CASSPREEGGQETQYF

D: -
V: TRBV20-1
J: TRBJ2-3
size: few
DNA: TGCAGTGCTAGAGATGCCCCATCCCCCTATACGCAGTATTTT
CDR3: CSARDAPSPYTQYF

D: -
V: TRBV28
J: TRBJ1-2
size: -
DNA: TGTGCCAGCAGTTTAGAACGCTATGGCTACACCTTC
CDR3: CASSLERYGYTF

D: -
V: TRBV7-9
J: TRBJ2-7
size: few
DNA: TGCGCCAGCAGCAAAGGAGGCCGACAGGACCTCTCCTACGAGCAGTACTTC
CDR3: CASSKGGRQDLSYEQYF

D: -
V: TRBV5-6
J: TRBJ1-1
size: once
DNA: TGTGCCAGCAGCCAGAGAGACACTGAAGCTTTCTTT
CDR3: CASSQRDTEAFF

D: TRBD2
V: TRBV15
J: TRBJ2-1
size: -
DNA: TGTGCCACCAGCAGTATAGCGGGGAAAAACAATGAGCAGTTCTTC
CDR3: CATSSIAGKNNEQFF

D: TRBD2
V: TRBV5-1
J: TRBJ2-5
size: few
DNA: TGCGCCAGCTCCGCTATTTTCTTGGGCGGGGGTCCCCAAGAGACCCAGTACTTC
CDR3: CASSAIFLGGGPQETQYF

D: -
V: TRBV7-2
J: TRBJ2-5
size: -
DNA: TGTGCCAGCAGGCATAAGACTAGTGTCGTTACGAAGACCCAGTACTTC
CDR3: CASRHKTSVVTKTQYF

D: -
V: TRBV5-1
J: TRBJ1-1
size: -
DNA: TGCGCCAGCAGCTTGGCCACAGCTACTGAAGCTTTCTTT
CDR3: CASSLATATEAFF

D: TRBD1
V: TRBV7-8
J: TRBJ2-3
size: -
DNA: TGTGCCAGCAGCTTCTGGACAGGGGCAGATACGCAGTATTTT
CDR3: CASSFWTGADTQYF

D: -
V: TRBV29-1
J: TRBJ2-3
size: few
DNA: TGCAGCGTTGAAAGGGGGGCGGGTACGCAGTATTTT
CDR3: CSVERGAGTQYF